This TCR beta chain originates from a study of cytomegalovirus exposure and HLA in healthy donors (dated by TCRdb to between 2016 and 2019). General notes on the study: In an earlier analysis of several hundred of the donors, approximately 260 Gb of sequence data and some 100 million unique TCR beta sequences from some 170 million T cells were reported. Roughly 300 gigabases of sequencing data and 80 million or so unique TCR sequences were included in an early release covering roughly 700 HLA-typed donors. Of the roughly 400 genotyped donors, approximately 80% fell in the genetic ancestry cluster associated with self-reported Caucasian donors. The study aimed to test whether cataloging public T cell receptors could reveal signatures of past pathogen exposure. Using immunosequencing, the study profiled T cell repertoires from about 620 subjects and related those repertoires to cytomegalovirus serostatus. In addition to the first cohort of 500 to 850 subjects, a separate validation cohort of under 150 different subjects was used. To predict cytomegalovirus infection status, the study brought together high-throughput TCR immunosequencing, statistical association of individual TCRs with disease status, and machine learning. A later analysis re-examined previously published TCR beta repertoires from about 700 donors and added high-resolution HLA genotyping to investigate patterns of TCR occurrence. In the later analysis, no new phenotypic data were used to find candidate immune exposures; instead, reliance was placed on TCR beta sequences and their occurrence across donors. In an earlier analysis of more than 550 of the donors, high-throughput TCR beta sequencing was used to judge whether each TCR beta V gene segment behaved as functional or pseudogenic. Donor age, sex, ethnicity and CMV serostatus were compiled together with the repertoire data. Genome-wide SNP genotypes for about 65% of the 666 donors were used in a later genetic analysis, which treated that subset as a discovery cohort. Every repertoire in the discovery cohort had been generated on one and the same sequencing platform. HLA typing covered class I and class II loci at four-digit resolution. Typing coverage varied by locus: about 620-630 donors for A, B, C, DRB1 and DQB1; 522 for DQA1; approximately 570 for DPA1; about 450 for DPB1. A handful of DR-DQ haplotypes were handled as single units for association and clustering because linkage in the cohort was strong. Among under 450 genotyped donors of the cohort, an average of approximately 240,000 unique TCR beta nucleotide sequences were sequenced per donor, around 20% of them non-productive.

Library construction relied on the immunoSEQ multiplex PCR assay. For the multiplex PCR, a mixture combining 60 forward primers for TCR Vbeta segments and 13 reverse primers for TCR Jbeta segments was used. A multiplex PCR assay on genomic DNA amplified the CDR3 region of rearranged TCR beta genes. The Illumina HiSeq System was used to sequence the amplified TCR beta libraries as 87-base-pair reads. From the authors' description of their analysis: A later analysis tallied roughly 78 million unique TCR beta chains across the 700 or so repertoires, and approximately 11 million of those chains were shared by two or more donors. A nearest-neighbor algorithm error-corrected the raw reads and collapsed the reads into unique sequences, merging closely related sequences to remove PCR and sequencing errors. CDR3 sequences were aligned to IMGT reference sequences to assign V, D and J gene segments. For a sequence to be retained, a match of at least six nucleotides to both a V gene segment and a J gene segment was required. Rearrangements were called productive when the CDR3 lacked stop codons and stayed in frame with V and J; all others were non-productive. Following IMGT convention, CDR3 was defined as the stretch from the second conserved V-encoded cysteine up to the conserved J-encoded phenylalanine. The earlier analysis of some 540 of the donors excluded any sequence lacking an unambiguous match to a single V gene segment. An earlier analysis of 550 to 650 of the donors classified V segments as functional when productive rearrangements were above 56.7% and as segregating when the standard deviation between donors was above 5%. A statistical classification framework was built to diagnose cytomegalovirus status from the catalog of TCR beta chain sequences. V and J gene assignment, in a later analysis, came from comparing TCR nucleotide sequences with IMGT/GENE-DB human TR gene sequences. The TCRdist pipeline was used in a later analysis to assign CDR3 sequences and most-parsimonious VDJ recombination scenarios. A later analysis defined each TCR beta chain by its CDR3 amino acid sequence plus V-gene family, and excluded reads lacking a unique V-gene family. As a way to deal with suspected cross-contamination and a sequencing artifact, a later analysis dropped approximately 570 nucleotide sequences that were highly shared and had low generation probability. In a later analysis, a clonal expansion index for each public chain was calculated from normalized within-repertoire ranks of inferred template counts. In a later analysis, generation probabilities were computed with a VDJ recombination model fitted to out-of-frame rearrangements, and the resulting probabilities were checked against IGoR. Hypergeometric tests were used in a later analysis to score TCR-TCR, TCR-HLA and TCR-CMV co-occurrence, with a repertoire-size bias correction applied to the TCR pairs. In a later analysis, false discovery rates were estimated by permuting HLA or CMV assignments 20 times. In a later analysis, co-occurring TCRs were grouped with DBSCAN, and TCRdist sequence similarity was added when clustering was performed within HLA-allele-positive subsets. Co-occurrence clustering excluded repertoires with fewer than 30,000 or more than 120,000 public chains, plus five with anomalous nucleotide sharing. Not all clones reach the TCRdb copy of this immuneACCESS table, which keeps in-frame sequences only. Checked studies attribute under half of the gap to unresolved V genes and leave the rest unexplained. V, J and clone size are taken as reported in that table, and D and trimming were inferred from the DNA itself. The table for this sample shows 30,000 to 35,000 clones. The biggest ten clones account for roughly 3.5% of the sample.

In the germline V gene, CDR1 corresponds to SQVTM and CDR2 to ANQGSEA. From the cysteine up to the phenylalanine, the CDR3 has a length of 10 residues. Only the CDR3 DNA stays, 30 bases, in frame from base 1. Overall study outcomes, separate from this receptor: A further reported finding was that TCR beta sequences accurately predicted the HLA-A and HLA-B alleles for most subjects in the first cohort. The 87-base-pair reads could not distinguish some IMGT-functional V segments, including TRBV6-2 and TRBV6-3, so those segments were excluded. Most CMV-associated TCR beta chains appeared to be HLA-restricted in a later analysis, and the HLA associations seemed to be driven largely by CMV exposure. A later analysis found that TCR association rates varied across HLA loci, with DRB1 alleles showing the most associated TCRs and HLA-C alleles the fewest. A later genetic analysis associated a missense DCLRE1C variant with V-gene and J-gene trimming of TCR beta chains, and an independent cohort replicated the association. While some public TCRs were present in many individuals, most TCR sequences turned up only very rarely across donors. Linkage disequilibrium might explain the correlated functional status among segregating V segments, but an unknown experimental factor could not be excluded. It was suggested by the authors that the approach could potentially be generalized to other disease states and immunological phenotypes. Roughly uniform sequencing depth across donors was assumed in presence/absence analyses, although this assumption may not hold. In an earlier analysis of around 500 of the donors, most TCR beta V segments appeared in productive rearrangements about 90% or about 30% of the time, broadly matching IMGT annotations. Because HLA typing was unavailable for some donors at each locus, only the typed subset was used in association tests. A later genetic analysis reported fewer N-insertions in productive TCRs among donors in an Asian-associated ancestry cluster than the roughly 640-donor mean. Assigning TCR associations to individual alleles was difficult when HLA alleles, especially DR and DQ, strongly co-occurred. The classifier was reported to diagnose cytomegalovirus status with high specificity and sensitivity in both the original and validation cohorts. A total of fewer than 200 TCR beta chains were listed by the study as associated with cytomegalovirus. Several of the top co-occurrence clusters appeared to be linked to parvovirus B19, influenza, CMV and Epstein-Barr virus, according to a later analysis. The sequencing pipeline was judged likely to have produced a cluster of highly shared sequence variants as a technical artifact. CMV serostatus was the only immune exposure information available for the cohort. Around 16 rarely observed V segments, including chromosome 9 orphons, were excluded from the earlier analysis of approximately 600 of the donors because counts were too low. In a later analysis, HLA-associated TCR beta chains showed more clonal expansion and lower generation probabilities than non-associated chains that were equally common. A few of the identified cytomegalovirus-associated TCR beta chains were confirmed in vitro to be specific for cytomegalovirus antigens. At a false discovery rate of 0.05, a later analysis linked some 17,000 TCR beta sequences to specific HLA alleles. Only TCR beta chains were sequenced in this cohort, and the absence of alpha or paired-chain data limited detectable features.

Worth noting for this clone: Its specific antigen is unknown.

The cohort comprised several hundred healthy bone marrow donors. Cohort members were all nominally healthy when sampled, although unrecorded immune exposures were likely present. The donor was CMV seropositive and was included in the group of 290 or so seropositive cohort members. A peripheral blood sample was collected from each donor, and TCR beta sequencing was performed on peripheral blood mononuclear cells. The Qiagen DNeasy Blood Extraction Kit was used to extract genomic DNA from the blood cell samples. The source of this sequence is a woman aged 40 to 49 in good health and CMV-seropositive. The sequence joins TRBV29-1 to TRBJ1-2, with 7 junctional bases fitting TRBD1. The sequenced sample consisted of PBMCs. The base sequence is TGCAGTTTTTACAGGGGCGGCTACACCTTC. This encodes CSFYRGGYTF. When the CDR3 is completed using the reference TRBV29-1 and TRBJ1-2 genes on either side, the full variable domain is SAVISQKPSRDICQRGTSLTIQCQVDSQVTMMFWYRQQPGQSLTLIATANQGSEATYESGFVIDKFPISRPNLTFSTLTVSNMSPEDSSIYLCSFYRGGYTFGSGTRLTVV.